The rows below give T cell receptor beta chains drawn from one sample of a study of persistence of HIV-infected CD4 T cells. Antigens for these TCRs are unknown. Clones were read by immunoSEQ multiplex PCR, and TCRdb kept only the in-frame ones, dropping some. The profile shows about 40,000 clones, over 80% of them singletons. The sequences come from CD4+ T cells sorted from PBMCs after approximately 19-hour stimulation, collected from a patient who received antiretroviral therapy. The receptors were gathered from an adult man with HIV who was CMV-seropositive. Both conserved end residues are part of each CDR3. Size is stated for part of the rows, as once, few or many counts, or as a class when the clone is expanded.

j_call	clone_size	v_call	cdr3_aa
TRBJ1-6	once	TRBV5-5	CASSSMGSYNSPLHF
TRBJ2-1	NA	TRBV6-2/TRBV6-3	CASSYERFGPQFF
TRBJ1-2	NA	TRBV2	CASSLGGYTF
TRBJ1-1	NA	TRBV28	CASSLLGPNTEAFF
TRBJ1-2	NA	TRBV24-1	CATSDTGQGKGYTF
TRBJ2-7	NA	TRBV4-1	CASSQGSEQYF
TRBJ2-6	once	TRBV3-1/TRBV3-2	CASSRGAGANVLTF
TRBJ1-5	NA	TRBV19	CASTGTGFSNQPQHF
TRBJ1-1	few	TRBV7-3	CASSLNKNTEAFF
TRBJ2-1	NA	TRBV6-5	CASSYLTGDYNEQFF
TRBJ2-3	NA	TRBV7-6	CASSLVAGALSTDTQYF
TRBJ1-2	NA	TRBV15	CATSRERGELYGYTF
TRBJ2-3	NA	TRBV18	CASSPGTVTDTQYF
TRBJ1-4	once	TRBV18	CASSPRDRTNEKLFF
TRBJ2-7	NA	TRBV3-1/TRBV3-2	CASSQDNLGGTEQYF
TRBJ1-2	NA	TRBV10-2	CASSEGTGVAGYTF
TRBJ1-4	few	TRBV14	CASSQAGITNEKLFF
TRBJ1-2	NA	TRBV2	CASSEGTGSIDGYTF
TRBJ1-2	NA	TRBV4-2	CASSQDGGGDGYTF
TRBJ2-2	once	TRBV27	CASSLYFNRDATGELFF
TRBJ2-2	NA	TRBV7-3	CASSYSGGNTGELFF
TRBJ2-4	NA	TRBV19	CASSPQGVRNIQYF
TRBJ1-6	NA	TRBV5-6	CASSLSQGRANSPLHF
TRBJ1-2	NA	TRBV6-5	CASSRGSGYTF
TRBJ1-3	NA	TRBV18	CASSPPGSRTGNTIYF
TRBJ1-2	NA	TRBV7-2	CASSFRRPGQVTGYTF
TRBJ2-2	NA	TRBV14	CASSRISGELFF
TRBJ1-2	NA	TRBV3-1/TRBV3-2	CASSQGQGRVGYTF
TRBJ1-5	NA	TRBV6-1	CASSEGWGSSNQPQHF
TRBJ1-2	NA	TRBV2	CASSEALQAGGYGYTF
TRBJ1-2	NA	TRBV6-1	CASSEDPQGYGYTF
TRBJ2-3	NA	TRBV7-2	CASRQSHLTDTQYF
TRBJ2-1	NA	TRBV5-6	CASSLVGAHRQFF
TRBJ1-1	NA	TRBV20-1	CSARKYTEAFF
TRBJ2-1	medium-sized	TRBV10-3	CAISDPKGTTINEQFF
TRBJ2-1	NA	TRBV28	CASSRQGATNEQFF
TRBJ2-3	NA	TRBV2	CASKRDLSTDTQYF
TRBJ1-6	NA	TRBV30	CAWTVKGSNSPLHF
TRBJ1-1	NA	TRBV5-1	CASSLASGGLAEAFF
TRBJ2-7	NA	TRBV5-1	CASSLLTGGEQYF
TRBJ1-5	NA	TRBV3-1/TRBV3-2	CASSQGVGSNQPQHF
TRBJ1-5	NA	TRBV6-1	CASSEVGTSNQPQHF
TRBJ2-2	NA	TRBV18	CASSPPGTKAGELFF
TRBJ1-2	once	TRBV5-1	CASSLDSGQANGGYTF
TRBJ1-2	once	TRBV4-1	CASSQGRGLLLSGQRHGYTF
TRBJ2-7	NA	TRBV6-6	CASSLAGATYEQYF
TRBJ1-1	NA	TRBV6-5	CASSYSGGRDTEAFF
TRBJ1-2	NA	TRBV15	CATSSRDRYSYGYTF
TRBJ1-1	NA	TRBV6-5	CASSYRQPNTEAFF
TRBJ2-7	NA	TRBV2	CASSDPQAGEYEQYF
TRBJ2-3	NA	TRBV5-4	CASSPQQGISTDTQYF
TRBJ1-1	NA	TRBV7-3	CASSRDSLNTEAFF
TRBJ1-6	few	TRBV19	CASMDRTFGNSPLHF